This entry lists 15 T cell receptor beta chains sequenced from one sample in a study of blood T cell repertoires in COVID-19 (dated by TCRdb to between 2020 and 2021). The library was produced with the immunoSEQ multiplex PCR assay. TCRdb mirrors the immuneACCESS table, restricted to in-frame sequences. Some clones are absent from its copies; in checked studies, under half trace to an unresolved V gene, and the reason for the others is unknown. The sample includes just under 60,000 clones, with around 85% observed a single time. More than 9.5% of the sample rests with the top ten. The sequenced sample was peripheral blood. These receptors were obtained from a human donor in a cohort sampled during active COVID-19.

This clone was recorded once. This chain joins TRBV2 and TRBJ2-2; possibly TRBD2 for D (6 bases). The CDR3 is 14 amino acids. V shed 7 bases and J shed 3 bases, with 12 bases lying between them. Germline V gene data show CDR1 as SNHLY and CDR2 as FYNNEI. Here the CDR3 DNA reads TGTGCCAGCAAAACGGGAGTTCACACCGGGGAGCTGTTTTTT. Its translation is CASKTGVHTGELFF.

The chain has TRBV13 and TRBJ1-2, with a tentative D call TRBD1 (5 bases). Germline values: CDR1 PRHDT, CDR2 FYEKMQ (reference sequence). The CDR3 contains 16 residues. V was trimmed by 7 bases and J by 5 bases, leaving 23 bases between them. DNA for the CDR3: TGTGCCAGCACGGGGGATAGATCACTGGGGTTTTATGGCTACACCTTC. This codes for CASTGDRSLGFYGYTF. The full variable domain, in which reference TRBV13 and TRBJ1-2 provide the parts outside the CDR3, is AAGVIQSPRHLIKEKRETATLKCYPIPRHDTVYWYQQGPGQDPQFLISFYEKMQSDKGSIPDRFSAQQFSDYHSELNMSSLELGDSALYFCASTGDRSLGFYGYTFGSGTRLTVV.

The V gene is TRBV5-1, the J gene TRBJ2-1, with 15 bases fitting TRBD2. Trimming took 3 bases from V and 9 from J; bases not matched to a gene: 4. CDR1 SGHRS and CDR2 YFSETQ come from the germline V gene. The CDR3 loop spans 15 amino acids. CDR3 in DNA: TGCGCCAGCAGCTACGGACTAGCGGGAGGGATTGAGCAGTTCTTC. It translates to CASSYGLAGGIEQFF.

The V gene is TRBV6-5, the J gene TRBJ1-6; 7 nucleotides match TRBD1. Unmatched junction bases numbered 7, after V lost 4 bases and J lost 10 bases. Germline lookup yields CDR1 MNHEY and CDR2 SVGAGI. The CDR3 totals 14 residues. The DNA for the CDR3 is TGTGCCAGCAGTTTCCAGGGGGAAGGATCACCCCTCCACTTT. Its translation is CASSFQGEGSPLHF.

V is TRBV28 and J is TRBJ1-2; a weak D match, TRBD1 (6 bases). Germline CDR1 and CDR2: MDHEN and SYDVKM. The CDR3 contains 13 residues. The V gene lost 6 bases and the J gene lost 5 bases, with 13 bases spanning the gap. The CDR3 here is CASSPDRIYGYTF. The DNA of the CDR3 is TGTGCCAGCAGCCCCGACAGGATATATGGCTACACCTTC.

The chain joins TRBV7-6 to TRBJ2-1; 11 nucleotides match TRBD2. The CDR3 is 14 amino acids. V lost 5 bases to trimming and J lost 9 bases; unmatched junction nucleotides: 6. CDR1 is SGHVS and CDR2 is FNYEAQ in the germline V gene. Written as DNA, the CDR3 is TGTGCCAGCAGCGGGGGACTAGCGGACCTTGAGCAGTTCTTC. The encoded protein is CASSGGLADLEQFF. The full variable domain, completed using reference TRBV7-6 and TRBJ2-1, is GAGVSQSPRYKVTKRGQDVALRCDPISGHVSLYWYRQALGQGPEFLTYFNYEAQQDKSGLPNDRFSAERPEGSISTLTIQRTEQRDSAMYRCASSGGLADLEQFFGPGTRLTVL.

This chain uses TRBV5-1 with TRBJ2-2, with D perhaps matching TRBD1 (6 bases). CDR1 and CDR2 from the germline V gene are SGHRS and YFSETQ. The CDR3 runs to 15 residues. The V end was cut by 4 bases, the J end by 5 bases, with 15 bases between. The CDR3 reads CASSPWGPDTGELFF. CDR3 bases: TGCGCCAGCAGCCCCTGGGGGCCGGATACCGGGGAGCTGTTTTTT.

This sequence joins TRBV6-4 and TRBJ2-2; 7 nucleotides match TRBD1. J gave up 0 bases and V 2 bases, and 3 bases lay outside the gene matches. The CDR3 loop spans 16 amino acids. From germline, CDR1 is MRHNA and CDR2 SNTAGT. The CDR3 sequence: CASSDLGTANTGELFF. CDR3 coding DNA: TGTGCCAGCAGTGACCTAGGGACAGCGAACACCGGGGAGCTGTTTTTT.

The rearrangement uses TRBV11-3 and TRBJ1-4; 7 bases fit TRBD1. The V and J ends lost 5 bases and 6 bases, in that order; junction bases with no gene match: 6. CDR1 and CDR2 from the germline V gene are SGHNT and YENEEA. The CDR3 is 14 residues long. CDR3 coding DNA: TGTGCCAGCAGCCCAGGGGGAGCCGATGAAAAACTGTTTTTT. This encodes CASSPGGADEKLFF.

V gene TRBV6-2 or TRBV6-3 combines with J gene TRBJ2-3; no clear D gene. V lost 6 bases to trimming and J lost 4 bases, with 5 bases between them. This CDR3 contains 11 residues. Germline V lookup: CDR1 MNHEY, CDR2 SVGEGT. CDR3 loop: CASSFSDTQYF. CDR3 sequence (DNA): TGTGCCAGCAGCTTCTCAGATACGCAGTATTTT.

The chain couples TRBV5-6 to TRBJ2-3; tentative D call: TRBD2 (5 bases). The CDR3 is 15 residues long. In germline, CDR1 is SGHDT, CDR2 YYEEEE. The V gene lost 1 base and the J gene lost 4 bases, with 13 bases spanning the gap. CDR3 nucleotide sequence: TGTGCCAGCAGCTTGTTGTCGGGAATCGCAGATACGCAGTATTTT. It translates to CASSLLSGIADTQYF.

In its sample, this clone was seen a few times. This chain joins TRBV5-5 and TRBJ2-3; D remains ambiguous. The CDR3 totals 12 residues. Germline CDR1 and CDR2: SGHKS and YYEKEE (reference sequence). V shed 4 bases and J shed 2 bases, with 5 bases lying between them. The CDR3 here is CASSIATDTQYF. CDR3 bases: TGTGCCAGCAGCATAGCCACAGATACGCAGTATTTT. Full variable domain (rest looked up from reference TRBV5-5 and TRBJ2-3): DAGVTQSPTHLIKTRGQQVTLRCSPISGHKSVSWYQQVLGQGPQFIFQYYEKEERGRGNFPDRFSARQFPNYSSELNVNALLLGDSALYLCASSIATDTQYFGPGTRLTVL.

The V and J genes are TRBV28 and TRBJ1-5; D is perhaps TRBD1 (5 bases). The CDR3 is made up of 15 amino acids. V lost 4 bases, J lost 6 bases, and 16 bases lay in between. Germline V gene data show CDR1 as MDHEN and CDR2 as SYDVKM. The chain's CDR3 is CASSWTFTITQPQHF. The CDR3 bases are TGTGCCAGCAGTTGGACATTCACGATCACTCAGCCCCAGCATTTT.

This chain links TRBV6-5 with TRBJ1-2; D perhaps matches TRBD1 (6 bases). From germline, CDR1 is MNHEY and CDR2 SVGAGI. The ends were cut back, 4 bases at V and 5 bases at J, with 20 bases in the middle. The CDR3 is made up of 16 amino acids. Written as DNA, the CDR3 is TGTGCCAGCAGTTCAGGACAGCTTACTTCCCTATATGGCTACACCTTC. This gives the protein CASSSGQLTSLYGYTF.

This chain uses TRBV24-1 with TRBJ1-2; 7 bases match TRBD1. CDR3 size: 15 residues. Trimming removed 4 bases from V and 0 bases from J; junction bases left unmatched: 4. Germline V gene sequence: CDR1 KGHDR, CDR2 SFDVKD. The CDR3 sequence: CATSDPGQANYGYTF. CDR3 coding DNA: TGTGCCACCAGTGACCCCGGACAGGCTAACTATGGCTACACCTTC.